The 30 T cell receptor beta chains below all came from one sample that was sequenced in a study of T-cell memory formation after mild COVID-19. TCRdb fed the 5' RACE reads into MiXCR, producing one record per CDR3 protein. The sample has some 330,000 distinct CDR3 sequences; around 21% are singletons. The sequenced sample was PBMCs or a T cell subset sorted from them (not recorded which). The receptors derive from an adult woman who had mild COVID-19 (a few samples of this study predate the infection). Cell type and time point are not known.

This clonotype was seen only a few times. This sequence joins TRBV5-1 and TRBJ2-3; D tentatively reads TRBD1 or TRBD2 (5 bases each). This CDR3 comprises 14 residues. CDR1 is SGHRS and CDR2 is YFSETQ in the germline V gene. Trimming took 5 bases from V and 10 from J, leaving 20 bases between them. The CDR3 nucleotides are TGCGCCAGCAGTACAGGTTCCTCCCAGAGGGCGCAGTATTTT. Its translation: CASSTGSSQRAQYF.

V gene TRBV4-1 combines with J gene TRBJ1-1; D call uncertain. Trimming pared 2 bases from V and 9 bases from J, leaving 7 bases between. This CDR3 is 11 amino acids long. Per the germline V gene, CDR1 is MGHRA and CDR2 is YSYEKL. DNA of the CDR3: TGCGCCAGCAGCCAATTGGATCAAGCTTTCTTT. Its protein is CASSQLDQAFF.

This clonotype showed up just a few times. The chain links TRBV20-1 to TRBJ2-5, with D unclear. Germline loops: CDR1 DFQATT, CDR2 SNEGSKA (reference sequence). V was shortened by 1 base and J by 5 bases, with 14 bases between the two germline ends. The CDR3 covers 14 residues. Written as DNA, the CDR3 is TGCAGTGCTAGAGGCCGGTTTGGTCGGGAGACCCAGTACTTC. It yields the protein CSARGRFGRETQYF.

This clonotype was counted many times. J is TRBJ2-1 and V is TRBV5-1; D is undetermined. The CDR3 is made up of 11 amino acids. The V end lost 4 bases, the J end lost 4 bases, and 3 bases lay between the germline ends. CDR1 is SGHRS and CDR2 is YFSETQ in the germline V gene. Written as DNA, the CDR3 is TGCGCCAGCAGCCTTTACAATGAGCAGTTCTTC. This translates into CASSLYNEQFF.

V is TRBV5-5 and J is TRBJ1-2; 7 bases agree with TRBD1. CDR1 and CDR2 (germline): SGHKS, YYEKEE (reference sequence). The V segment lost 0 bases and the J segment 2 bases; nucleotides outside the gene matches: 4. The CDR3 is 15 residues long. Here the CDR3 reads CASSLGGQPNYGYTF. CDR3 DNA: TGTGCCAGCAGCTTGGGGGGACAGCCCAACTATGGCTACACCTTC.

The CDR3 nucleotides read TGCAGCGTTGAAGAGCCCGGACAGGGGTTGAAAGATACGCAGTATTTT. Its protein is CSVEEPGQGLKDTQYF. This chain joins TRBV29-1 and TRBJ2-3, with TRBD1 identical over 9 bases. The CDR3 runs to 16 residues. Germline V gene lookup returns CDR1 SQVTM and CDR2 ANQGSEA. Trimming at V came to 0 bases and at J to 5 bases, leaving 9 bases not matched to a gene.

The V gene is TRBV24-1, the J gene TRBJ2-1; TRBD2 matches at 9 bases. Trimming cost V 3 bases and J 10 bases; bases outside gene matches: 12. The CDR3 contains 16 residues. Germline CDR1 is KGHDR and CDR2 is SFDVKD. The CDR3, as DNA: TGTGCCACCAGTGATCAAGGGACTAGCAGCCCGGGGGAGCAGTTCTTC. Translated, it gives CATSDQGTSSPGEQFF.

The chain carries TRBV3-1 and TRBJ2-3; D not resolved. The germline V gene has CDR1 LGHDT and CDR2 YNNKEL (reference sequence). This CDR3 is built from 13 residues. Deletions cut 0 bases from V and 5 bases from J, with 6 bases between. CDR3 region: CASSQDPGDTQYF. The CDR3, as DNA: TGTGCCAGCAGCCAAGATCCTGGAGATACGCAGTATTTT.

The rearrangement uses TRBV15 and TRBJ2-7; TRBD1 matches at 10 bases. This CDR3 region has 14 residues. Trimming cost V 6 bases and J 4 bases; bases outside gene matches: 6. Germline V gene lookup returns CDR1 LNHNV and CDR2 YYDKDF (reference sequence). This chain's CDR3 is CATSPSDRGYEQYF. The CDR3 coding sequence is TGTGCCACCAGTCCCTCGGACAGGGGGTACGAGCAGTACTTC.

This clonotype showed up many times. The V gene is TRBV5-1, the J gene TRBJ2-1, with 7 bases fitting TRBD1. The ends lost 4 bases at V and 5 bases at J; junction bases unmatched: 6. The CDR3 has 14 amino acids. Germline CDR1 and CDR2: SGHRS and YFSETQ. CDR3 region: CASSQLTGDNEQFF. CDR3 DNA: TGCGCCAGCAGCCAACTAACAGGGGACAATGAGCAGTTCTTC.

The chain has TRBV6-5 and TRBJ2-2, with 13 bases aligning to TRBD2. V lost 5 bases, J lost 4 bases, and 7 bases stayed unmatched. There are 17 residues in the CDR3. Germline V lookup: CDR1 MNHEY, CDR2 SVGAGI. The CDR3 coding sequence is TGTGCCAGCAGTCACGGGGGACTAGCGGGAATCACCGGGGAGCTGTTTTTT. Its protein is CASSHGGLAGITGELFF.

This chain connects TRBV7-2 to TRBJ1-5; TRBD1 is a possible D gene (6 bases). The CDR3 is 13 amino acids. V dropped 3 bases and J dropped 8 bases, with 11 bases sitting between them. Germline CDR1 reads SGHTA; CDR2 reads FQGNSA. The DNA of the CDR3 is TGTGCCAGCAGCTTTGCAACAGGGAAGCCCCAGCATTTT. Translated, it gives CASSFATGKPQHF. Complete variable domain (other parts from reference TRBV7-2 and TRBJ1-5): GAGVSQSPSNKVTEKGKDVELRCDPISGHTALYWYRQSLGQGLEFLIYFQGNSAPDKSGLPSDRFSAERTGGSVSTLTIQRTQQEDSAVYLCASSFATGKPQHFGDGTRLSIL.

There are a few counts of this clonotype. The chain couples TRBV7-9 to TRBJ2-1, with D hard to call. The germline V gene has CDR1 SEHNR and CDR2 FQNEAQ (reference sequence). With 4 bases removed from V and 4 bases from J, the gap between germline ends came to 14 bases. This CDR3 contains 15 residues. DNA of the CDR3: TGTGCCAGCAGCTCTCGTTTGGACCGATACAATGAGCAGTTCTTC. Its protein product is CASSSRLDRYNEQFF.

The chain joins TRBV6-2 or TRBV6-3 to TRBJ2-1, with D unclear. V was pared by 6 bases and J by 7 bases, with 13 bases between. Germline CDR1 MNHEY, CDR2 SVGEGT. The CDR3 consists of 13 residues. The CDR3 reads CASSQWDPNEQFF. CDR3 in DNA: TGTGCCAGCAGCCAATGGGATCCGAATGAGCAGTTCTTC.

The chain employs TRBV9 and TRBJ2-1; 8 nucleotides align to TRBD1. The germline CDR1 and CDR2 sequences are SGDLS and YYNGEE. This CDR3 spans 17 amino acids. The J segment lost 0 bases and the V segment lost 3 bases, leaving 8 bases of the junction unmatched. CDR3 bases: TGTGCCAGCAGCGAAGGACAGGGTGTGGGCTCCTACAATGAGCAGTTCTTC. Translation gives CASSEGQGVGSYNEQFF.

This clonotype was observed a few times. J is TRBJ2-7 and V is TRBV20-1; 9 bases align to TRBD2. CDR1 and CDR2 (germline): DFQATT, SNEGSKA (reference sequence). The CDR3 contains 16 residues. Losses at the gene ends were 0 bases for V and 4 bases for J; bases not matched to a gene: 10. CDR3 in DNA: TGCAGTGCTAGAGATTGGAGCGGGGGGAACCCTTACGAGCAGTACTTC. It codes for CSARDWSGGNPYEQYF.

This clonotype was seen ten or more times. The V gene is TRBV4-3, the J gene TRBJ2-3; 7 bases are a match to TRBD1. Germline V gene lookup returns CDR1 LGHNA and CDR2 YSLEER. After removal of 4 bases from V and 2 bases from J, the junction contained 9 bases not matched to a gene. CDR3 length: 16 amino acids. The CDR3 loop is CASSPLPGQLTDTQYF. Here the CDR3 DNA reads TGCGCCAGCAGCCCCCTCCCGGGACAGCTCACAGATACGCAGTATTTT.

The CDR3 loop reads CASRKTDRYQETQYF. CDR3 sequence (DNA): TGTGCCAGCAGAAAGACGGACAGATACCAAGAGACCCAGTACTTC. J is TRBJ2-5 and V is TRBV27; tentative D call: TRBD1 (6 bases). V shed 6 bases and J shed 0 bases, with 14 bases lying between them. Germline V gene data show CDR1 as MNHEY and CDR2 as SMNVEV (reference sequence). This CDR3 comprises 15 residues.

The rearrangement joins TRBV4-1 to TRBJ1-4; D is possibly TRBD1 (6 bases). V shed 1 base and J shed 3 bases, with 15 bases lying between them. CDR1 is MGHRA and CDR2 is YSYEKL in the germline V gene. The CDR3 has 17 residues. The CDR3, as DNA: TGCGCCAGCAGCCAAGGGTGGGGGCGGGCGCCTAATGAAAAACTGTTTTTT. Protein sequence: CASSQGWGRAPNEKLFF.

This chain connects TRBV6-5 to TRBJ1-1; D is unresolved. The CDR3 is made up of 12 amino acids. V gave up 7 bases and J gave up 1 base, with 7 bases separating them. Germline V gives CDR1 MNHEY, CDR2 SVGAGI. The CDR3 region has the DNA TGTGCCAGCACGGGCAGGAACACTGAAGCTTTCTTT. This gives the protein CASTGRNTEAFF.

This chain uses TRBV11-3 with TRBJ2-3, with 10 nucleotides matching TRBD2. The CDR3 runs 15 residues. CDR1 and CDR2 (germline): SGHNT, YENEEA. The V and J ends lost 7 bases and 1 base, in that order; junction bases with no gene match: 5. CDR3 loop: CASIKSGRGTDTQYF. In nucleotides, the CDR3 is TGTGCCAGCATCAAAAGCGGGAGGGGCACAGATACGCAGTATTTT.

Only a few counts were recorded for this clonotype. The CDR3 protein is CASSYLGQAFF. The CDR3 DNA is TGTGCCAGCAGTTACTTGGGCCAAGCTTTCTTT. The genes are TRBV6-6 and TRBJ1-1; D remains unclear. The CDR3 is 11 residues long. The V gene's germline CDR1 is MNHNY and CDR2 SVGAGI (reference sequence). Trimming left V 1 base short and J 9 bases short, with 6 bases between.

V is TRBV14 and J is TRBJ2-7, with 7 bases fitting TRBD1. Germline CDR1 is SGHDN and CDR2 is FVKESK. The CDR3 covers 15 residues. J was trimmed by 0 bases and V by 8 bases; bases with no gene match: 10. CDR3 sequence: CASSSFRDSSYEQYF. CDR3 nucleotide sequence: TGTGCCAGCTCGAGTTTCCGGGACAGCTCCTACGAGCAGTACTTC. Combining the CDR3 with reference TRBV14 and TRBJ2-7 gives the whole variable domain EAGVTQFPSHSVIEKGQTVTLRCDPISGHDNLYWYRRVMGKEIKFLLHFVKESKQDESGMPNNRFLAERTGGTYSTLKVQPAELEDSGVYFCASSSFRDSSYEQYFGPGTRLTVT.

The rearrangement uses TRBV5-1 and TRBJ2-3; 7 bases fit TRBD2. This CDR3 comprises 17 residues. Germline CDR1 SGHRS, CDR2 YFSETQ. V shed 3 bases, J shed 1 base, and the junction held 11 bases outside the gene matches. The CDR3 sequence is CASSSMVGGGGTDTQYF. For the CDR3, the DNA is TGCGCCAGCAGCTCCATGGTGGGGGGAGGGGGCACAGATACGCAGTATTTT.

The V and J genes are TRBV7-3 and TRBJ2-1; 8 bases map to TRBD1. CDR1 and CDR2 from the germline V gene are SGHTA and FQGTGA. CDR3 length equals 13 residues. Trimming at V came to 4 bases and at J to 5 bases, leaving 1 base not matched to a gene. CDR3 residues: CASSSGQDNEQFF. The CDR3 DNA reads as TGTGCCAGCAGCTCGGGACAGGACAATGAGCAGTTCTTC.

This clonotype appeared a single time. This chain uses TRBV6-2 or TRBV6-3 with TRBJ1-3; D unresolved. The CDR3 extends over 15 amino acids. CDR1 is MNHEY and CDR2 is SVGEGT in the germline V gene. The V end lost 2 bases, the J end lost 0 bases, and 8 bases lay between the germline ends. The CDR3, as DNA: TGTGCCAGCAGTTACGGAGCTGTCTCTGGAAACACCATATATTTT. This sequence encodes CASSYGAVSGNTIYF.

This clonotype came up many times. V is TRBV5-1 and J is TRBJ1-5; D is ambiguous. Germline lookup yields CDR1 SGHRS and CDR2 YFSETQ. V was shortened by 5 bases and J by 7 bases, with 13 bases between the two germline ends. CDR3 length: 13 amino acids. CDR3 in amino acids: CASSSAPGQPQHF. The CDR3 DNA sequence: TGCGCCAGCAGTTCTGCGCCGGGCCAGCCCCAGCATTTT.

The chain carries TRBV6-5 and TRBJ2-2; 9 bases are shared with TRBD2. Trimming cost V 0 bases and J 6 bases; bases outside gene matches: 2. The CDR3 sequence is 15 residues long. The germline V gene has CDR1 MNHEY and CDR2 SVGAGI. The CDR3 sequence: CASSYSAGGPGELFF. DNA of the CDR3: TGTGCCAGCAGTTACTCTGCGGGAGGGCCCGGGGAGCTGTTTTTT.

The chain uses TRBV14 and TRBJ1-2, with 8 bases that match TRBD1. J lost 4 bases, V lost 1 base, and 14 bases had no gene match. Germline values: CDR1 SGHDN, CDR2 FVKESK. The CDR3 consists of 18 residues. DNA of the CDR3: TGTGCCAGCAGCCAAGTAGCAGGGGGCGCCGTCCATAGCTATGGCTACACCTTC. Protein product: CASSQVAGGAVHSYGYTF.

This clonotype was detected only a few times. The chain is built from TRBV20-1 and TRBJ1-2; D remains unclear. This CDR3 has 14 amino acids. Germline CDR1 DFQATT, CDR2 SNEGSKA (reference sequence). Between the trimmed V and J ends, which lost 4 bases and 8 bases, there was a span of 20 bases. The CDR3 nucleotides are TGCAGTGCTAACCATAAAGAACTAACTTTGGGCTACACCTTC. Amino acids: CSANHKELTLGYTF.